The 31 T cell receptor beta chains in this list originate from one sample, sequenced in a study of radiotherapy plus CTLA-4 blockade in lung cancer (dated by TCRdb to the late 2010s). Libraries were prepared through the immunoSEQ multiplex PCR assay. Entries here come from immuneACCESS through TCRdb and include only in-frame sequences with V and J called. Some clones fail to appear in such tables; in the studies checked, an unresolved V gene covers under half of the shortfall, and the cause of the remainder is unknown. The sample includes 50,000 to 65,000 clones, with roughly 77% observed a single time. The top ten clones comprise around 8.8% of the sample. The source was peripheral blood, collected from a patient treated with radiotherapy plus ipilimumab. Receptors originate from a human donor with non-small cell lung cancer who had a complete response to radiotherapy plus ipilimumab.

The chain couples TRBV7-9 to TRBJ1-5; 10 nucleotides agree with TRBD1. The CDR3 totals 16 residues. CDR1 is SEHNR and CDR2 is FQNEAQ in the germline V gene (reference sequence). Trimming took 5 bases from V and 3 from J; bases not matched to a gene: 7. The CDR3 protein is CASSLGTGAYNQPQHF. The CDR3, as DNA: TGTGCCAGCAGCCTCGGGACAGGGGCTTACAATCAGCCCCAGCATTTT.

The rearrangement uses TRBV5-1 and TRBJ1-3; 12 bases map to TRBD1. CDR1 and CDR2 from the germline V gene are SGHRS and YFSETQ. With 3 bases clipped from V and 8 bases from J, the junction kept 9 bases outside the gene matches. There are 16 residues in the CDR3. DNA for the CDR3: TGCGCCAGCAGCTCTGTCCCGGGACAGGGGGCCGACACCATATATTTT. Protein sequence: CASSSVPGQGADTIYF.

By sample fraction, this clone is medium-sized (0.01 to 0.1%). The rearrangement links TRBV4-1 to TRBJ1-4, with 12 nucleotides matching TRBD1. The ends lost 1 base at V and 4 bases at J; junction bases unmatched: 7. CDR3 length equals 18 residues. Germline V gene data show CDR1 as MGHRA and CDR2 as YSYEKL. For the CDR3, the DNA is TGCGCCAGCAGCCAAGGTCGGGACAGGGGGCCTAATAATGAAAAACTGTTTTTT. It yields the protein CASSQGRDRGPNNEKLFF.

The chain recombines TRBV10-1 with TRBJ2-2, with TRBD2 matching 11 bases. The CDR3 runs to 15 residues. V was clipped by 3 bases and J by 6 bases; unmatched bases: 3. Germline CDR1 WNHNN, CDR2 SYGVQD (reference sequence). CDR3 sequence (DNA): TGCGCCAGCAGTGAAACTAGCGGGAGAGCCGGGGAGCTGTTTTTT. The encoded protein is CASSETSGRAGELFF.

This clone was detected a few times. The V call is TRBV11-2, the J call TRBJ2-3; a weak D match, TRBD2 (7 bases). Germline V lookup: CDR1 SGHAT, CDR2 FQNNGV. V was clipped by 5 bases and J by 4 bases, with 19 bases between them. The CDR3 spans 16 residues. CDR3 residues: CASSRIRGGRADTQYF. CDR3 sequence (DNA): TGTGCCAGCAGCCGCATCCGCGGGGGCCGGGCAGATACGCAGTATTTT.

The chain recombines TRBV7-9 with TRBJ2-3; D is perhaps TRBD2 (5 bases). V lost 8 bases and J lost 4, with 13 bases in between. Germline V gives CDR1 SEHNR, CDR2 FQNEAQ (reference sequence). The CDR3 spans 13 residues. The chain's CDR3 is CASSPQEADTQYF. The CDR3, as DNA: TGTGCCAGCTCCCCCCAGGAGGCAGATACGCAGTATTTT.

This chain links TRBV10-3 with TRBJ2-1, with D perhaps matching TRBD1 (6 bases). The germline CDR1 and CDR2 sequences are ENHRY and SYGVKD. The CDR3 runs 14 residues. The V gene lost 4 bases and the J gene lost 4 bases, with 11 bases spanning the gap. The CDR3 sequence is CAISGRTVYNEQFF. The CDR3 coding sequence is TGTGCCATCAGTGGTAGGACAGTTTACAATGAGCAGTTCTTC.

The V call is TRBV29-1, the J call TRBJ1-4; D gene ambiguous. The CDR3 has 14 residues. CDR1 SQVTM and CDR2 ANQGSEA come from the germline V gene. V gave up 4 bases and J gave up 0 bases, with 9 bases separating them. The DNA of the CDR3 is TGCAGCGTTGGCCCAGATACAACTAATGAAAAACTGTTTTTT. Translation: CSVGPDTTNEKLFF.

The gene calls are TRBV27 and TRBJ1-1; the match to TRBD1 covers 7 bases. V shed 11 bases and J 4 bases; nucleotides not matched to a gene: 7. Germline-derived CDR1 and CDR2 are MNHEY and SMNVEV (reference sequence). CDR3 length: 12 residues. The CDR3 coding sequence is TGTGCCGGCCGGTACAGGGGCACTGAAGCTTTCTTT. Its protein is CAGRYRGTEAFF.

The DNA for the CDR3 is TGTGCCAGCAGCCAAACAGGGGGCTTATCCTACAATGAGCAGTTCTTC. Translation gives CASSQTGGLSYNEQFF. The rearrangement uses TRBV14 and TRBJ2-1; 9 bases are a match to TRBD1. This CDR3 is 16 amino acids long. Trimming took 2 bases from V and 1 from J; bases not matched to a gene: 3. Germline CDR1 and CDR2: SGHDN and FVKESK.

This chain links TRBV13 with TRBJ1-5; 9 bases align to TRBD1. The CDR3 loop spans 15 amino acids. Per germline, CDR1 PRHDT and CDR2 FYEKMQ (reference sequence). V shed 3 bases and J 4 bases; nucleotides not matched to a gene: 4. Here the CDR3 reads CASSLAGTGNQPQHF. The CDR3 bases are TGTGCCAGCAGCTTGGCCGGGACAGGGAATCAGCCCCAGCATTTT. Full variable domain (missing parts from reference TRBV13 and TRBJ1-5): AAGVIQSPRHLIKEKRETATLKCYPIPRHDTVYWYQQGPGQDPQFLISFYEKMQSDKGSIPDRFSAQQFSDYHSELNMSSLELGDSALYFCASSLAGTGNQPQHFGDGTRLSIL.

V is TRBV7-2 and J is TRBJ2-3; 11 bases align to TRBD2. Per germline, CDR1 SGHTA and CDR2 FQGNSA. The CDR3 covers 15 residues. V gave up 6 bases and J gave up 0 bases; unmatched junction bases: 2. The CDR3 region is CASRRTSGSTDTQYF. The CDR3, as DNA: TGTGCCAGCAGACGGACTAGCGGGAGCACAGATACGCAGTATTTT. Supplemented by reference TRBV7-2 and TRBJ2-3, the full variable domain reads GAGVSQSPSNKVTEKGKDVELRCDPISGHTALYWYRQSLGQGLEFLIYFQGNSAPDKSGLPSDRFSAERTGGSVSTLTIQRTQQEDSAVYLCASRRTSGSTDTQYFGPGTRLTVL.

V gene TRBV9 combines with J gene TRBJ1-5, with 7 bases identical to TRBD1. The CDR3 extends over 14 amino acids. J gave up 4 bases and V 3 bases, and 4 bases lay outside the gene matches. Germline assignment: CDR1 SGDLS and CDR2 YYNGEE. For the CDR3, the DNA is TGTGCCAGCAGCGAGGGGGACAGAAATCAGCCCCAGCATTTT. Translated, it gives CASSEGDRNQPQHF.

The chain combines TRBV29-1 with TRBJ1-4; D unclear. Germline V lookup: CDR1 SQVTM, CDR2 ANQGSEA. V was shortened by 4 bases and J by 0 bases, with 6 bases between the two germline ends. The CDR3 is 13 amino acids. CDR3 sequence reads: CSVVSATNEKLFF. CDR3 sequence (DNA): TGCAGCGTTGTATCTGCAACTAATGAAAAACTGTTTTTT.

The chain employs TRBV7-8 and TRBJ2-2, with no clear D. V gave up 4 bases and J gave up 9 bases, with 6 bases separating them. Germline CDR1 and CDR2: SGHVS and FQNEAQ. The CDR3 is made up of 11 amino acids. This CDR3 is CASSSIRELFF. The DNA of the CDR3 is TGTGCCAGCAGCTCTATCCGGGAGCTGTTTTTT. Supplemented by reference TRBV7-8 and TRBJ2-2, the full variable domain reads GAGVSQSPRYKVAKRGQDVALRCDPISGHVSLFWYQQALGQGPEFLTYFQNEAQLDKSGLPSDRFFAERPEGSVSTLKIQRTQQEDSAVYLCASSSIRELFFGEGSRLTVL.

This clone was seen once. This sequence joins TRBV27 and TRBJ1-2; D might be TRBD1 (5 bases). CDR1 and CDR2 from the germline V gene are MNHEY and SMNVEV (reference sequence). The ends were cut back, 5 bases at V and 8 bases at J, with 18 bases in the middle. The CDR3 extends over 14 amino acids. DNA for the CDR3: TGTGCCAGCAGTCAACGAGGCAGGGTTGGAGGCTACACCTTC. It yields the protein CASSQRGRVGGYTF.

About this clone: This same CDR3 is encoded by further DNA sequences in the sample. V is TRBV29-1 and J is TRBJ2-3; 8 positions agree with TRBD2. The CDR3 spans 14 residues. Germline V lookup: CDR1 SQVTM, CDR2 ANQGSEA. V lost 6 bases, J lost 2 bases, and 7 bases stayed unmatched. The CDR3 reads CSVDGGANTDTQYF. The CDR3 region has the DNA TGCAGCGTGGACGGGGGGGCCAACACAGATACGCAGTATTTT.

This chain links TRBV18 with TRBJ2-6, with TRBD2 as a possible D gene (7 bases). The CDR3 contains 17 residues. Looked up from germline, CDR1 is KGHSH and CDR2 is LQKENI. Trimming cost V 4 bases and J 3 bases, with 16 bases left between them. The CDR3 reads CASSRTGGRVGANVLTF. The DNA for the CDR3 is TGTGCCAGCTCACGGACCGGGGGGCGGGTTGGGGCCAACGTCCTGACTTTC.

The chain has TRBV15 and TRBJ2-1, with 8 bases aligning to TRBD1. The CDR3 covers 18 residues. V was pared by 6 bases and J by 3 bases, with 16 bases of the junction left unmatched. CDR1 is LNHNV, CDR2 YYDKDF, per germline (reference sequence). CDR3 sequence: CATRTGLKQGGGYNEQFF. As DNA, the CDR3 is TGTGCCACCAGAACTGGGCTCAAACAGGGGGGTGGCTACAATGAGCAGTTCTTC.

About this clone itself: A junction end diverges from the germline sequence, so it may reflect a read error. This sequence joins TRBV7-7 and TRBJ2-5; D is possibly TRBD2 (10 bases). Germline values: CDR1 SSHAT, CDR2 FNYEAQ (reference sequence). The CDR3 spans 15 residues. The CDR3 region has the DNA TGTGCTAGCAGCTTAGCGGGGGGACAGGGAGAGACCCAGTACTTC. Protein sequence: CASSLAGGQGETQYF.

The V gene is TRBV21-1, the J gene TRBJ2-7; TRBD2 was called by the table and not checked on the DNA. TRBV21-1 is classified as a pseudogene. The CDR3 totals 15 residues. CDR3 loop: CASSKVGSDSYEQYV. The CDR3 DNA follows: TGTGCCAGCAGCAAAGTTGGGTCAGACTCCTACGAGCAGTACGTC.

The chain uses TRBV19 and TRBJ1-1; D not resolved. Trimming removed 1 base from V and 2 bases from J, with 5 bases in between. The CDR3 length is 13 residues. Per germline, CDR1 LNHDA and CDR2 SQIVND (reference sequence). This CDR3 reads CASSIGGNTEAFF. The CDR3 DNA is TGTGCCAGTAGTATAGGAGGTAACACTGAAGCTTTCTTT.

The V and J genes are TRBV6-5 and TRBJ1-1; D may be TRBD1 (5 bases). Germline V gives CDR1 MNHEY, CDR2 SVGAGI. V lost 2 bases and J 1 base, leaving 11 bases between the germline ends. The CDR3 totals 15 residues. This CDR3 is CASSYRQTANTEAFF. Here the CDR3 DNA reads TGTGCCAGCAGTTACCGTCAGACAGCGAACACTGAAGCTTTCTTT.

J is TRBJ2-1 and V is TRBV2, with TRBD2 matching over 13 bases. Germline assignment: CDR1 SNHLY and CDR2 FYNNEI. J was trimmed by 6 bases and V by 7 bases; bases with no gene match: 6. This CDR3 has 15 amino acids. This chain's CDR3 is CASTLTSGGFNEQFF. CDR3 in DNA: TGTGCCAGCACCTTGACTAGCGGGGGGTTCAATGAGCAGTTCTTC.

The sample holds a few counts of this clone. This chain uses TRBV7-2 with TRBJ1-1, with 7 bases that match TRBD1. Trimming cost V 1 base and J 4 bases; bases outside gene matches: 0. The CDR3 spans 13 residues. The V gene's germline CDR1 is SGHTA and CDR2 FQGNSA. This CDR3 reads CASSLGQGTEAFF. The CDR3 region has the DNA TGTGCCAGCAGCTTAGGACAGGGCACTGAAGCTTTCTTT.

CDR3 nucleotide sequence: TGCGCCAGCAGCTCCAGGGATACGCAGTATTTT. It codes for CASSSRDTQYF. The chain carries TRBV5-1 and TRBJ2-3; D unclear. There are 11 residues in the CDR3. Trimming shortened V by 3 bases and J by 6 bases, and 5 bases separated the two germline ends. From germline, CDR1 is SGHRS and CDR2 YFSETQ.

J is TRBJ2-4 and V is TRBV30; possibly TRBD2 for D (6 bases). Trimming pared 1 base from V and 4 bases from J, leaving 14 bases between. Germline CDR1 reads GTSNPN; CDR2 reads SVGIG (reference sequence). The CDR3 runs to 15 residues. CDR3 sequence reads: CAWSGIGSGKNIQYF. CDR3 nucleotide sequence: TGTGCCTGGAGTGGGATCGGAAGCGGGAAAAACATTCAGTACTTC.

The chain links TRBV29-1 to TRBJ2-1, with 8 bases that match TRBD1. The CDR3 has 14 amino acids. CDR1 is SQVTM, CDR2 ANQGSEA, per germline. The trim removed 5 bases at V and 1 base at J, leaving 4 bases unmatched. The CDR3 region is CSVHGQGSYNEQFF. CDR3 sequence (DNA): TGCAGCGTTCATGGACAGGGATCCTACAATGAGCAGTTCTTC.

The V call is TRBV7-9, the J call TRBJ2-3; 9 nucleotides align to TRBD1. The trim removed 1 base at V and 6 bases at J, leaving 8 bases unmatched. The CDR3 sequence is 16 residues long. Germline V gives CDR1 SEHNR, CDR2 FQNEAQ (reference sequence). CDR3 region: CASSLVRDRAFDTQYF. Here the CDR3 DNA reads TGTGCCAGCAGCTTAGTAAGGGACAGGGCCTTCGATACGCAGTATTTT.

In this sample, this clone turned up a few times. The genes are TRBV6-1 and TRBJ1-2; unclear D gene. Germline V CDR1 and CDR2: MNHNS, SASEGT. CDR3 length: 14 residues. Trimming removed 0 bases from V and 4 bases from J, with 9 bases in between. In nucleotides, the CDR3 is TGTGCCAGCAGTGAAGCAGGAGACCTCTATGGCTACACCTTC. Its protein is CASSEAGDLYGYTF.

This clone has just one count. The chain combines TRBV9 with TRBJ2-7, with D unclear. CDR3 size: 13 residues. V was pared by 4 bases and J by 0 bases, with 8 bases between. The germline CDR1 and CDR2 sequences are SGDLS and YYNGEE. The CDR3 coding sequence is TGTGCCAGCAGCCGAACCGGCTCCTACGAGCAGTACTTC. It codes for CASSRTGSYEQYF.